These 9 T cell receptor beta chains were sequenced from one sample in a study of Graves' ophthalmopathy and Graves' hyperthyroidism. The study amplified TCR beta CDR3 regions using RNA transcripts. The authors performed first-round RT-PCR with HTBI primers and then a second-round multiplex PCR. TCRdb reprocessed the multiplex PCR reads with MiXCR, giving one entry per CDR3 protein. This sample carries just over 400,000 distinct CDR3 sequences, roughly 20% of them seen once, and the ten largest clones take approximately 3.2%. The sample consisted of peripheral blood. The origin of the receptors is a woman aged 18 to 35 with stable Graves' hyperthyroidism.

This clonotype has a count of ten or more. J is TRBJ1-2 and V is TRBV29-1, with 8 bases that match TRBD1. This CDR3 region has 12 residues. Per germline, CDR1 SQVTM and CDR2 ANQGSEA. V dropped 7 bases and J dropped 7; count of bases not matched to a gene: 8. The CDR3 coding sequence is TGCAGCGGTGGTCAGGGGGCGCTTGGCTACACCTTC. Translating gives CSGGQGALGYTF.

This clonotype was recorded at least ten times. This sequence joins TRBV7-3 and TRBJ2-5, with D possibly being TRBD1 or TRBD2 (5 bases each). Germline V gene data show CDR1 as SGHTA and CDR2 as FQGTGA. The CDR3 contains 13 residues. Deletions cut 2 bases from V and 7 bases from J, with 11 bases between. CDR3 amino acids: CASSLEGGGTQYF. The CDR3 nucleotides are TGTGCCAGCAGCTTAGAGGGTGGGGGGACCCAGTACTTC. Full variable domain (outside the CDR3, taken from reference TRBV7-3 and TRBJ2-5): GAGVSQTPSNKVTEKGKYVELRCDPISGHTALYWYRQSLGQGPEFLIYFQGTGAADDSGLPNDRFFAVRPEGSVSTLKIQRTERGDSAVYLCASSLEGGGTQYFGPGTRLLVL.

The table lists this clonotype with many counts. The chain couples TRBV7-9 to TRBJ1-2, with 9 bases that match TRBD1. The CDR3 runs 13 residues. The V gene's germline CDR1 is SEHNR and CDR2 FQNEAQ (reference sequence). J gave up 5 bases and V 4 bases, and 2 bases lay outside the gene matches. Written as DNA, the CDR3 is TGTGCCAGCAGCTGGACAGGGGAGTATGGCTACACCTTC. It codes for CASSWTGEYGYTF. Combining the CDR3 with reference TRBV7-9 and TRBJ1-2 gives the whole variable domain DTGVSQNPRHKITKRGQNVTFRCDPISEHNRLYWYRQTLGQGPEFLTYFQNEAQLEKSRLLSDRFSAERPKGSFSTLEIQRTEQGDSAMYLCASSWTGEYGYTFGSGTRLTVV.

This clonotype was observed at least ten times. In DNA, the CDR3 is TGTGCCTGGTCGCTGGGTGTGGGGGAAGAGACCCAGTACTTC. Its protein product is CAWSLGVGEETQYF. The genes are TRBV30 and TRBJ2-5; D may correspond to TRBD1 or TRBD2 (5 bases each). V lost 5 bases and J lost 3, with 16 bases in between. The CDR3 extends over 14 amino acids. Germline CDR1 is GTSNPN and CDR2 is SVGIG (reference sequence).

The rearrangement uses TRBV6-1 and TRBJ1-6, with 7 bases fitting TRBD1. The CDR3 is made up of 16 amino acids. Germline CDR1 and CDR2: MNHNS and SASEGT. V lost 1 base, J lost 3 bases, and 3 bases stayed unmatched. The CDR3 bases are TGTGCCAGCAGTGAAGAGTGGACAGGCTATAATTCACCCCTCCACTTT. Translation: CASSEEWTGYNSPLHF.

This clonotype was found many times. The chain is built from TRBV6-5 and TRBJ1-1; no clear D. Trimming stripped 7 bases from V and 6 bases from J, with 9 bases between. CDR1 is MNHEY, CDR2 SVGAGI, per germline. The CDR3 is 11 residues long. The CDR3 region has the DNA TGTGCCAGCAACGGACCCTCTGAAGCTTTCTTT. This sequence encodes CASNGPSEAFF.

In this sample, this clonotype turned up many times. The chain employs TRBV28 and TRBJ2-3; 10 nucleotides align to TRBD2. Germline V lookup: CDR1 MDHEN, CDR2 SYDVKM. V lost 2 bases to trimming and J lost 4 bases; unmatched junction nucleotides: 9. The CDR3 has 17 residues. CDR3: CASSLIRAGGVADTQYF. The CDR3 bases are TGTGCCAGCAGTTTAATAAGAGCGGGAGGGGTCGCAGATACGCAGTATTTT.

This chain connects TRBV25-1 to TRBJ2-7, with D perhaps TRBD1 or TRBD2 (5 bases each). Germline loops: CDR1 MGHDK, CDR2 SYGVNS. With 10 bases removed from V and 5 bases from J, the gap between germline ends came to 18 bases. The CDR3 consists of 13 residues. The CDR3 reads CATITSGTDEQYF. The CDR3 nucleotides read TGTGCCACCATCACATCCGGGACGGACGAGCAGTACTTC.

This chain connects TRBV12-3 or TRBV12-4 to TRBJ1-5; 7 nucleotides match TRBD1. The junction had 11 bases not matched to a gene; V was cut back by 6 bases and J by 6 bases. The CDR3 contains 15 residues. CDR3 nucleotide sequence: TGTGCCAGCAGCAGTACCAGGGGGGCTAGTCAGCCCCAGCATTTT. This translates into CASSSTRGASQPQHF.